A selection of T cell receptor beta chains follows, all from one sample in a study of T cell responses to AZD1222 COVID-19 vaccine. Assay used: immunoSEQ multiplex PCR; TCRdb lists only in-frame clones, some missing. The data contain 150,000 to 180,000 clones, more than 75% of them singletons. The source was peripheral blood, collected 28 days after the second AZD1222 dose. The source is an adult who received the AZD1222 COVID-19 vaccine. Both conserved end residues are part of each CDR3. The D gene is left open where the match is weak. Clone size appears in some rows only: once, few, many, or a class for an expanded clone.

clone_size	cdr3_length	j_call	d_call	v_call	cdr3_nt	cdr3_aa
.	13	TRBJ1-6	TRBD1	TRBV7-9	TGTGCCAGCAGCTTCGACAGGGTCGATCCCCTCCACTTT	CASSFDRVDPLHF
.	15	TRBJ1-2	TRBD1	TRBV5-4	TGTGCCAGCAGCTTGTTGGGACAGGGGGTTGGAGGCTACACCTTC	CASSLLGQGVGGYTF
few	15	TRBJ2-7	TRBD1	TRBV7-9	TGTGCCAGCAGCCCCAGACGACAGGGCTCCTACGAGCAGTACTTC	CASSPRRQGSYEQYF
.	16	TRBJ2-7	.	TRBV28	TGTGCCAGCAAACATCCGTGGGCTAGCCCCTCCTACGAGCAGTACTTC	CASKHPWASPSYEQYF
.	12	TRBJ1-1	.	TRBV3-1/TRBV3-2	TGTGCCAGCAGCCAAGATCCCACTGAAGCTTTCTTT	CASSQDPTEAFF
.	15	TRBJ1-1	TRBD1	TRBV19	TGTGCCAGTAGTGCACGACAGGGGGCGAACACTGAAGCTTTCTTT	CASSARQGANTEAFF
.	16	TRBJ2-4	.	TRBV6-1	TGTGCCAGCAGTGAATCGTCGTTGTTTTCCAAAAACATTCAGTACTTC	CASSESSLFSKNIQYF
.	14	TRBJ1-5	.	TRBV10-3	TGTGCCATCAGTGGAGGTAGGGAAGGACAGCCCCAGCATTTT	CAISGGREGQPQHF
.	14	TRBJ1-3	.	TRBV28	TGTGCCAGCAGTTTAGGGCCGGTAACAAACACCATATATTTT	CASSLGPVTNTIYF
once	14	TRBJ1-5	TRBD1	TRBV19	TGTGCCAGTAGTGACAGGGGTCGCAATCAGCCCCAGCATTTT	CASSDRGRNQPQHF
.	15	TRBJ1-1	TRBD1	TRBV7-2	TGTGCCAGCAGCTCAACTAGGGGGCAGGGCACTGAAGCTTTCTTT	CASSSTRGQGTEAFF
.	13	TRBJ1-1	.	TRBV29-1	TGCAGCGTTGCCGATAGGGTGGACACTGAAGCTTTCTTT	CSVADRVDTEAFF
.	15	TRBJ1-4	.	TRBV4-3	TGCGCCAGCAGCCAAGATAGGGGGGTCCGTGAAAAACTGTTTTTT	CASSQDRGVREKLFF
.	13	TRBJ1-1	.	TRBV20-1	TGCAGTGCTAGTGAGGGCCCCAAGACTGAAGCTTTCTTT	CSASEGPKTEAFF
.	11	TRBJ2-3	.	TRBV11-3	TGTGCCAGCAGCTTAAAAGATACGCAGTATTTT	CASSLKDTQYF
once	14	TRBJ2-1	TRBD1	TRBV3-1/TRBV3-2	TGTGCCAGCAGCCCACAGGGGGCCAACAATGAGCAGTTCTTC	CASSPQGANNEQFF
.	14	TRBJ1-1	.	TRBV5-1	TGCGCCAGCAGCTTCCGGGGACCGGACACTGAAGCTTTCTTT	CASSFRGPDTEAFF
.	14	TRBJ1-2	.	TRBV28	TGTGCCAGCAGACCCGACAGTCGGGCCTATGGCTACACCTTC	CASRPDSRAYGYTF
.	15	TRBJ1-6	.	TRBV6-4	TGTGCCAGCAGACCATCAGGCGGGTATAATTCACCCCTCCACTTT	CASRPSGGYNSPLHF
.	14	TRBJ1-1	TRBD1	TRBV6-6	TGTGCCAGCACCGGACAGGGGGGTTACACTGAAGCTTTCTTT	CASTGQGGYTEAFF
once	14	TRBJ2-5	.	TRBV21-1	TGTGCCAGCAGCAAGAGACTGGTTGGGGAGACCCAGTACTTC	CASSKRLVGETQYF
.	14	TRBJ1-1	.	TRBV3-1/TRBV3-2	TGTGCCAGCAGCCAAGGAGGGAGCAGGACTGAAGCTTTCTTT	CASSQGGSRTEAFF
.	13	TRBJ1-1	.	TRBV29-1	TGCAGCGCAAGTCAGGGGCCGAACACTGAAGCTTTCTTT	CSASQGPNTEAFF
.	15	TRBJ2-1	TRBD2	TRBV6-2/TRBV6-3	TGTGCCAGCACCCCCGCGGGTAGCGGGAGGGTTGAGCAGTTCTTC	CASTPAGSGRVEQFF
.	17	TRBJ1-6	TRBD1	TRBV27	TGTGCCAGCAGTCCTGTGACAGGGGGCGCGTCCAATTCACCCCTCCACTTT	CASSPVTGGASNSPLHF
.	13	TRBJ2-7	TRBD2	TRBV19	TGTGCCAGTAGTCCAAGGACGGGAGGGGAGCAGTACTTC	CASSPRTGGEQYF
.	11	TRBJ1-2	.	TRBV30	TGTGCCTTCCATCGGACTTATGGCTACACCTTC	CAFHRTYGYTF
.	15	TRBJ2-3	TRBD1	TRBV5-6	TGTGCCAGCAGCGAGGGACAGCCTCGGACAGATACGCAGTATTTT	CASSEGQPRTDTQYF
.	15	TRBJ2-3	TRBD2	TRBV6-2/TRBV6-3	TGTGCCAGCAGTTATAGCGGGAGTCGAGAGGATACGCAGTATTTT	CASSYSGSREDTQYF
.	19	TRBJ2-5	TRBD2	TRBV3-1/TRBV3-2	TGTGCCAGCAGCCAGGACCGTAGGGGACTAGCGGCGTACCAAGAGACCCAGTACTTC	CASSQDRRGLAAYQETQYF
.	16	TRBJ1-1	TRBD1	TRBV7-8	TGTGCCAGCAGCCCGAGCGGTTCAGGGGACAGCACTGAAGCTTTCTTT	CASSPSGSGDSTEAFF
once	16	TRBJ1-6	.	TRBV19	TGTGCCAGTAGTATAGGGACTACGGCGGTTAATTCACCCCTCCACTTT	CASSIGTTAVNSPLHF
.	12	TRBJ2-4	.	TRBV3-1/TRBV3-2	TGTGCCAGCAGCCAGCAACAAAGGTTCGTCTTCTTC	CASSQQQRFVFF
.	12	TRBJ1-2	.	TRBV12-3/TRBV12-4	TGTGCCAGCAATTTGGGCGGCTATGGCTACACCTTC	CASNLGGYGYTF
.	15	TRBJ1-1	.	TRBV7-8	TGTGCCAGCAGCTTAGCGGCAGGACCGAACACTGAAGCTTTCTTT	CASSLAAGPNTEAFF
.	14	TRBJ1-2	.	TRBV7-9	TGTGCCAGCAGCTTAGTAGAGATCCCCTATGGCTACACCTTC	CASSLVEIPYGYTF
.	13	TRBJ2-1	TRBD1	TRBV11-1	TGTGCCAGCAGCTCTGGACAGGACAATGAGCAGTTCTTC	CASSSGQDNEQFF
few	11	TRBJ2-2	TRBD1	TRBV7-3	TGTGCCAGTTCGGACAGGGGGGAGCTGTTTTTT	CASSDRGELFF
.	15	TRBJ1-2	.	TRBV5-1	TGCGCCAGCAGCTTGGAGGGGGGAAAGGTCTATGGCTACACCTTC	CASSLEGGKVYGYTF